This T cell receptor (beta chain) came from a study of cytomegalovirus exposure and HLA in healthy donors. Germline V gene lookup returns CDR1 PRHDT and CDR2 FYEKMQ (reference sequence). The CDR3 runs 15 residues. With respect to this clone: The antigen is unknown. One end of the junction is discordant with germline, which a read error may explain.

Use of 60 Vbeta and 13 Jbeta primers characterized the PCR. Generated by immunoSEQ multiplex PCR, the TCRdb table keeps only in-frame clones and is missing some. Counted here are some 120,000 clones, around 80% occurring once; the ten biggest clones make up just under 3%. Notes on the study in general: The authors later found HLA-associated TCR beta chains more clonally expanded than equally common others. Highly shared variants forming one cluster were likely a sequencing artifact. Cytomegalovirus association was listed for 164 TCR beta chains. Data from an earlier analysis indicated that most TCR beta V segments were productive either about 87% or about 30% of the time.

The rearrangement joins TRBV13 to TRBJ2-1; 11 bases agree with TRBD2. The sequencing input was PBMCs. The TCR was taken from a woman under 30 in good health and CMV-seropositive. The CDR3 bases are TGTGCCAGCGGCTTAGGTAGCGGGGGGGCAAGTGAGCAGTTCTTC. Its translation: CASGLGSGGASEQFF.